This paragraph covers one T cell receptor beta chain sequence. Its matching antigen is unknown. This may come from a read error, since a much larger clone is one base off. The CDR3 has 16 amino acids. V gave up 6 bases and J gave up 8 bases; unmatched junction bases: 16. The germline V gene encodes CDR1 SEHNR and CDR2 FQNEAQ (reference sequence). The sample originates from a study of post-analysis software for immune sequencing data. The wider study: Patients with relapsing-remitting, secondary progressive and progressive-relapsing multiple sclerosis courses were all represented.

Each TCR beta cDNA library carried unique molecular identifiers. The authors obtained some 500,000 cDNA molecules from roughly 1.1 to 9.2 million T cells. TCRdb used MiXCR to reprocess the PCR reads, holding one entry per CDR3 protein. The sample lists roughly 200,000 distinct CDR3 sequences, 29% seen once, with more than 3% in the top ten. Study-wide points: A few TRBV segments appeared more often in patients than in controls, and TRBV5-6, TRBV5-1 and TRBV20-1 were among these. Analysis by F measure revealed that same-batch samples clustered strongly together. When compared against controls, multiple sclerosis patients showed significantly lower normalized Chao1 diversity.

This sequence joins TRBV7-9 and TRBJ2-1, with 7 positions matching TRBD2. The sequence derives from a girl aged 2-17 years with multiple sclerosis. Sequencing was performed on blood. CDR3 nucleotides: TGTGCCAGCAGACCAGGCTCCGGACGGGGGGATCATGAGCAGTTCTTC. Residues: CASRPGSGRGDHEQFF.